These 21 T cell receptor beta chains came from one sample sequenced in a study of T cell clonotyping in hematopoietic cell transplantation. The repertoire was sequenced with immunoSEQ multiplex PCR; TCRdb's copy has only in-frame clones and lacks some. The repertoire holds about 10,000 clones, approximately 77% seen once, with under 9% in the top ten. This material consisted of PBMCs, taken 30 days after allogeneic stem cell transplant. These receptors all stem from a female patient aged 40-50 years who had an allogeneic stem cell transplant from a related donor, so T cells may come from the graft donor. Some clones in this sample may be carry-over from other donors' samples.

This rearrangement joins TRBV7-9 to TRBJ1-1; a weak D match, TRBD1 (6 bases). The germline V gene has CDR1 SEHNR and CDR2 FQNEAQ (reference sequence). With 5 bases removed from V and 5 bases from J, the gap between germline ends came to 9 bases. The CDR3 length is 12 residues. In DNA, the CDR3 is TGTGCCAGCAGCCTGGGGACAACTGAAGCTTTCTTT. Its protein is CASSLGTTEAFF.

This chain joins TRBV28 and TRBJ2-1; D remains unclear. The germline V gene encodes CDR1 MDHEN and CDR2 SYDVKM. Trimming took 7 bases from V and 9 from J, leaving 16 bases between them. CDR3 length equals 13 residues. The CDR3 bases are TGTGCCAGCATCAGCGAGACTGTCGGTGAGCAGTTCTTC. Amino acids: CASISETVGEQFF. Filled out from reference TRBV28 and TRBJ2-1, the complete variable domain reads DVKVTQSSRYLVKRTGEKVFLECVQDMDHENMFWYRQDPGLGLRLIYFSYDVKMKEKGDIPEGYSVSREKKERFSLILESASTNQTSMYLCASISETVGEQFFGPGTRLTVL.

This chain uses TRBV6-5 with TRBJ2-4; TRBD2 agrees at 9 bases. The CDR3 is 15 residues long. V dropped 0 bases and J dropped 8; count of bases not matched to a gene: 5. CDR1 and CDR2 from the germline V gene are MNHEY and SVGAGI. CDR3 DNA sequence: TGTGCCAGCAGTTACTCGGGGCGGGAGGGTGACATTCAGTACTTC. Its translation: CASSYSGREGDIQYF.

This clone was counted only a few times. The rearrangement joins TRBV5-1 to TRBJ2-3; TRBD2 matches 8 bases. V was pared by 4 bases and J by 0 bases, with 7 bases of the junction left unmatched. The CDR3 consists of 16 residues. CDR1 is SGHRS and CDR2 is YFSETQ in the germline V gene. CDR3 sequence: CASSHVLAASTDTQYF. CDR3 in DNA: TGCGCCAGCAGCCACGTACTAGCGGCTAGCACAGATACGCAGTATTTT.

This clone came up once. This chain links TRBV10-3 with TRBJ1-1; D is undetermined. Germline V gives CDR1 ENHRY, CDR2 SYGVKD. The CDR3 is 14 residues long. Between the trimmed V and J ends, which lost 6 bases and 4 bases, there was a span of 15 bases. CDR3 protein: CAIRVGLGSTEAFF. The CDR3 DNA reads as TGTGCCATCAGGGTGGGATTAGGGAGCACTGAAGCTTTCTTT.

CDR3 sequence (DNA): TGCGCCAGCTCTGAGGTAGCCCCAAACTACGAGCAGTACTTC. Its protein product is CASSEVAPNYEQYF. The V gene is TRBV5-1, the J gene TRBJ2-7; D is undetermined. The CDR3 runs to 14 residues. With 7 bases removed from V and 3 bases from J, the gap between germline ends came to 17 bases. The germline CDR1 and CDR2 sequences are SGHRS and YFSETQ.

By share, this clone ranks as medium-sized. The chain links TRBV11-3 to TRBJ1-1; D not resolved. With 1 base removed from V and 3 bases from J, the gap between germline ends came to 12 bases. The CDR3 sequence is 15 residues long. Germline CDR1 reads SGHNT; CDR2 reads YENEEA. The CDR3, as DNA: TGTGCCAGCAGCTTAGGACCGGTTGGATACACTGAAGCTTTCTTT. This gives the protein CASSLGPVGYTEAFF.

This clone was recorded once. The chain recombines TRBV18 with TRBJ2-5; 14 positions agree with TRBD2. The trim removed 3 bases at V and 1 base at J, leaving 1 base unmatched. The CDR3 is made up of 16 amino acids. Germline V gives CDR1 KGHSH, CDR2 LQKENI. The CDR3 loop is CASSPGTSGGQETQYF. CDR3 nucleotide sequence: TGTGCCAGCTCACCTGGGACTAGCGGGGGCCAAGAGACCCAGTACTTC. The entire variable domain, with the rest obtained from reference TRBV18 and TRBJ2-5, is as follows: NAGVMQNPRHLVRRRGQEARLRCSPMKGHSHVYWYRQLPEEGLKFMVYLQKENIIDESGMPKERFSAEFPKEGPSILRIQQVVRGDSAAYFCASSPGTSGGQETQYFGPGTRLLVL.

The chain links TRBV25-1 to TRBJ1-2; D gene ambiguous. Germline V gives CDR1 MGHDK, CDR2 SYGVNS. The germline V and J ends were trimmed by 1 base and 5 bases, with 5 bases remaining between them. This CDR3 contains 12 residues. CDR3: CASSESQYGYTF. CDR3 DNA: TGTGCCAGCAGTGAATCCCAATATGGCTACACCTTC.

The genes are TRBV9 and TRBJ2-7; D is unresolved. V dropped 3 bases and J dropped 5 bases, with 18 bases sitting between them. Germline assignment: CDR1 SGDLS and CDR2 YYNGEE. The CDR3 runs to 15 residues. Here the CDR3 DNA reads TGTGCCAGCAGCGCACACCCTAGGGCGCAGGACGAGCAGTACTTC. Translated, it gives CASSAHPRAQDEQYF. The whole variable domain, remainder taken from reference TRBV9 and TRBJ2-7, is DSGVTQTPKHLITATGQRVTLRCSPRSGDLSVYWYQQSLDQGLQFLIQYYNGEERAKGNILERFSAQQFPDLHSELNLSSLELGDSALYFCASSAHPRAQDEQYFGPGTRLTVT.

V is TRBV7-9 and J is TRBJ1-3; D not resolved. V lost 5 bases and J 0 bases, leaving 8 bases between the germline ends. Germline V gene sequence: CDR1 SEHNR, CDR2 FQNEAQ (reference sequence). The CDR3 runs 14 residues. CDR3 in amino acids: CASSDLSSGNTIYF. The CDR3, as DNA: TGTGCCAGCAGCGACCTCTCCTCTGGAAACACCATATATTTT.

The V and J genes are TRBV29-1 and TRBJ1-5; D unresolved. Trimming left V 4 bases short and J 4 bases short, with 8 bases between. Germline loops: CDR1 SQVTM, CDR2 ANQGSEA. The CDR3 contains 12 residues. The CDR3 DNA is TGCAGCGTTGGGGGAGGAAATCAGCCCCAGCATTTT. Translation gives CSVGGGNQPQHF.

The genes are TRBV7-2 and TRBJ1-1; tentatively, D is TRBD1 (5 bases). The germline V gene encodes CDR1 SGHTA and CDR2 FQGNSA. Trimming left V 5 bases short and J 2 bases short, with 15 bases between. CDR3 length: 15 residues. CDR3 nucleotide sequence: TGTGCCAGCAGCCCAAAGGGGACGGTTAACACTGAAGCTTTCTTT. It translates to CASSPKGTVNTEAFF.

This chain joins TRBV5-4 and TRBJ2-7; 7 bases are a match to TRBD1. In germline, CDR1 is SGHNT, CDR2 YYREEE (reference sequence). The CDR3 has 14 amino acids. J gave up 5 bases and V 4 bases, and 9 bases lay outside the gene matches. The CDR3 coding sequence is TGTGCCAGCAGCGTCCGGGACAGCGTAAACGAGCAGTACTTC. This encodes CASSVRDSVNEQYF.

This clone counts as large (0.1 to 1%). The chain is built from TRBV6-1 and TRBJ2-3; perhaps D is TRBD1 or TRBD2 (6 bases each). The CDR3 length is 17 residues. The germline CDR1 and CDR2 sequences are MNHNS and SASEGT. V was clipped by 4 bases and J by 2 bases, with 19 bases between them. The CDR3 reads CASSASRGRDTTDTQYF. For the CDR3, the DNA is TGTGCCAGCAGTGCGTCCCGGGGGCGGGACACCACAGATACGCAGTATTTT.

The chain combines TRBV11-2 with TRBJ2-4; 11 bases map to TRBD2. Unmatched junction bases numbered 5, after V lost 1 base and J lost 0 bases. This CDR3 has 18 amino acids. Germline CDR1 reads SGHAT; CDR2 reads FQNNGV. This chain's CDR3 is CASSLGGTSGRAKNIQYF. DNA of the CDR3: TGTGCCAGCAGCTTAGGGGGTACTAGCGGGAGAGCCAAAAACATTCAGTACTTC.

This chain connects TRBV5-1 to TRBJ1-4; TRBD1 might be the D (5 bases). Per the germline V gene, CDR1 is SGHRS and CDR2 is YFSETQ. V dropped 0 bases and J dropped 8 bases, with 14 bases sitting between them. This CDR3 comprises 15 residues. This CDR3 is CASSLAGTRSEKLFF. As DNA, the CDR3 is TGCGCCAGCAGCTTGGCCGGGACCAGGTCCGAAAAACTGTTTTTT.

The chain carries TRBV30 and TRBJ2-7; unclear D gene. The CDR3 has 12 residues. Germline loops: CDR1 GTSNPN, CDR2 SVGIG (reference sequence). Trimming removed 1 base from V and 2 bases from J, with 6 bases in between. The CDR3 is CAWSGNTYEQYF. The CDR3 region has the DNA TGTGCCTGGAGTGGGAATACCTACGAGCAGTACTTC.

The chain is built from TRBV7-8 and TRBJ2-7; TRBD1 is a possible D gene (6 bases). Trimming removed 1 base from V and 2 bases from J, with 12 bases in between. The CDR3 is 15 residues long. CDR1 is SGHVS and CDR2 is FQNEAQ in the germline V gene. The CDR3 region has the DNA TGTGCCAGCAGCTTAGGGACAGCCGCCACCTACGAGCAGTACTTC. Translated: CASSLGTAATYEQYF.

The chain joins TRBV29-1 to TRBJ2-1; D is unresolved. Trimming pared 7 bases from V and 1 base from J, leaving 8 bases between. Germline V gene data show CDR1 as SQVTM and CDR2 as ANQGSEA. The length of the CDR3 is 12 residues. CDR3 bases: TGCAGCGGTGTGTGGTCCTACAATGAGCAGTTCTTC. Translated, it gives CSGVWSYNEQFF.

This clone was counted a few times. This chain links TRBV10-1 with TRBJ1-1; D is uncertain. Trimming left V 0 bases short and J 10 bases short, with 15 bases between. The CDR3 has 14 residues. The germline CDR1 and CDR2 sequences are WNHNN and SYGVQD (reference sequence). In DNA, the CDR3 is TGCGCCAGCAGTGAGTCTCTAGGGTCTTACGCAGCTTTCTTT. Protein: CASSESLGSYAAFF.